Shown below are 8 T cell receptor beta chains from a single sample sequenced in a study of OX40 agonist ivuxolimab in advanced cancers. This table comes from immunoSEQ multiplex PCR, and its TCRdb copy is limited to in-frame clones, with some not included. The repertoire includes 66,000 or so clones, more than 65% of them detected once, and roughly 0.47% sits in the top ten. The specimen was CD4+ or CD8+ T cells sorted from blood, collected in a trial of the OX40 agonist ivuxolimab. These receptor sequences come from an adult with an advanced solid tumor such as melanoma, head and neck, liver or kidney cancer.

The chain couples TRBV5-5 to TRBJ2-1; D is unresolved. This CDR3 comprises 14 residues. V shed 2 bases and J shed 3 bases, with 9 bases lying between them. Germline CDR1 reads SGHKS; CDR2 reads YYEKEE (reference sequence). The CDR3 here is CASSLTINYNEQFF. For the CDR3, the DNA is TGTGCCAGCAGCTTAACCATTAACTACAATGAGCAGTTCTTC. Using reference TRBV5-5 and TRBJ2-1 for the parts outside the CDR3, the full variable domain is DAGVTQSPTHLIKTRGQQVTLRCSPISGHKSVSWYQQVLGQGPQFIFQYYEKEERGRGNFPDRFSARQFPNYSSELNVNALLLGDSALYLCASSLTINYNEQFFGPGTRLTVL.

V and J are TRBV18 and TRBJ2-7; 7 bases agree with TRBD2. The CDR3 runs 14 residues. V gave up 3 bases and J gave up 0 bases; unmatched junction bases: 2. Looked up from germline, CDR1 is KGHSH and CDR2 is LQKENI. CDR3 amino acids: CASSPGTISYEQYF. The DNA for the CDR3 is TGTGCCAGCTCACCTGGGACTATCTCCTACGAGCAGTACTTC.

The sample holds one count of this clone. The V call is TRBV6-5, the J call TRBJ1-1, with 9 bases that match TRBD1. Germline lookup yields CDR1 MNHEY and CDR2 SVGAGI. The CDR3 spans 14 residues. V lost 7 bases and J lost 3; bases outside the gene matches: 6. The CDR3 sequence is CASTRDREDTEAFF. Here the CDR3 DNA reads TGTGCCAGCACCCGGGACAGGGAAGACACTGAAGCTTTCTTT.

The chain is built from TRBV7-2 and TRBJ2-1; tentatively, D is TRBD1 or TRBD2 (5 bases each). The CDR3 runs 16 residues. Germline V gene sequence: CDR1 SGHTA, CDR2 FQGNSA. Trimming removed 1 base at V and 8 bases at J, with 18 bases between. The CDR3 sequence: CASSLVLGEIGHEQFF. The CDR3 DNA is TGTGCCAGCAGCTTAGTGTTGGGGGAGATAGGCCATGAGCAGTTCTTC.

This clone was detected only a few times. The CDR3 DNA follows: TGTGCCAGCAGCCAAGACCAGGGATGGGGGAACACTGAAGCTTTCTTT. The encoded protein is CASSQDQGWGNTEAFF. The J gene is TRBJ1-1, the V gene TRBV14; tentatively, D is TRBD1 (5 bases). This CDR3 comprises 16 residues. Germline V gene sequence: CDR1 SGHDN, CDR2 FVKESK. The V gene lost 0 bases and the J gene lost 1 base, with 12 bases spanning the gap.

The V and J genes are TRBV11-2 and TRBJ2-5; TRBD1 matches 7 bases. The CDR3 length is 14 residues. Germline lookup yields CDR1 SGHAT and CDR2 FQNNGV. With V trimmed by 5 bases and J by 5 bases, 8 bases remained unmatched. The CDR3 spells CASSPTTGRETQYF. CDR3 DNA sequence: TGTGCCAGCAGCCCTACGACAGGGCGGGAGACCCAGTACTTC.

The count of this clone is one. The chain employs TRBV25-1 and TRBJ2-1, with a tentative D call TRBD2 (6 bases). There are 13 residues in the CDR3. CDR1 is MGHDK, CDR2 SYGVNS, per germline. V dropped 8 bases and J dropped 4 bases, with 12 bases sitting between them. This CDR3 is CASREPGYNEQFF. CDR3 coding DNA: TGTGCCAGCCGGGAGCCGGGTTACAATGAGCAGTTCTTC.

This clone was detected a few times. V usage is TRBV5-1 and J usage is TRBJ1-1, with 8 bases aligning to TRBD1. This CDR3 is built from 14 residues. With V trimmed by 5 bases and J by 1 base, 4 bases remained unmatched. The germline V gene has CDR1 SGHRS and CDR2 YFSETQ. The CDR3 here is CASSAGTGNTEAFF. Written as DNA, the CDR3 is TGCGCCAGCAGTGCCGGGACAGGGAACACTGAAGCTTTCTTT. Supplemented by reference TRBV5-1 and TRBJ1-1, the full variable domain reads KAGVTQTPRYLIKTRGQQVTLSCSPISGHRSVSWYQQTPGQGLQFLFEYFSETQRNKGNFPGRFSGRQFSNSRSEMNVSTLELGDSALYLCASSAGTGNTEAFFGQGTRLTVV.